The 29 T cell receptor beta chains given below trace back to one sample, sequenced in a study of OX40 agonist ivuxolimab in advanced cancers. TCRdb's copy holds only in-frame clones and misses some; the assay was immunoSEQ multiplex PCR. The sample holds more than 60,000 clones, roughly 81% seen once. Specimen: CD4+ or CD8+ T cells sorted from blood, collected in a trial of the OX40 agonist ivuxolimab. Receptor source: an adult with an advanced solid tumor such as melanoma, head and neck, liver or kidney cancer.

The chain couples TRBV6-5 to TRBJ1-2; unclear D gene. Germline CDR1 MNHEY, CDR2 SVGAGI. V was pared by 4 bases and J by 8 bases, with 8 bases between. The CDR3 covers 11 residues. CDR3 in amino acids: CASSSLGGYTF. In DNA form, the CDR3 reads TGTGCCAGCAGTTCTCTCGGCGGCTACACCTTC.

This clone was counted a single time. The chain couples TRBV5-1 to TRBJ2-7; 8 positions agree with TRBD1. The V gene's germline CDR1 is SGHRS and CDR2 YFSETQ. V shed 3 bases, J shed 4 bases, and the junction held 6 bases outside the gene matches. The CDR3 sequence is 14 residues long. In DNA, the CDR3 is TGCGCCAGCAGCTCGACGGGACAGGATTACGAGCAGTACTTC. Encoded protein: CASSSTGQDYEQYF.

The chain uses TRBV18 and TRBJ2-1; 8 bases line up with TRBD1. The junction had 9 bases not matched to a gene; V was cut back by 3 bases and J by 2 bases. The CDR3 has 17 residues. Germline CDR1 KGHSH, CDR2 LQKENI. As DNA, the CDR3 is TGTGCCAGCTCACCCTCCTGGACAGGGAATACCTACAATGAGCAGTTCTTC. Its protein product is CASSPSWTGNTYNEQFF. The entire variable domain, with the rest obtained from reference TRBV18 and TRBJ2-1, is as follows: NAGVMQNPRHLVRRRGQEARLRCSPMKGHSHVYWYRQLPEEGLKFMVYLQKENIIDESGMPKERFSAEFPKEGPSILRIQQVVRGDSAAYFCASSPSWTGNTYNEQFFGPGTRLTVL.

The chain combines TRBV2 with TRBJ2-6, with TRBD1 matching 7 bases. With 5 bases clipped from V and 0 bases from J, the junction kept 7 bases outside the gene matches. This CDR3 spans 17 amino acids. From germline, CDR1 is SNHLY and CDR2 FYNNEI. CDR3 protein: CASSRDRQFSGANVLTF. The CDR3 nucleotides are TGTGCCAGCAGTCGGGACAGACAATTCTCTGGGGCCAACGTCCTGACTTTC.

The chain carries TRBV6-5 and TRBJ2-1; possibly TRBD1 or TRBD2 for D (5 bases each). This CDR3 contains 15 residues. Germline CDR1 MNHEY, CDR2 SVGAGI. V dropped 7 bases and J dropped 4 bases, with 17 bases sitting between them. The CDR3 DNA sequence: TGTGCCAGCAAACCGGGACCCTTCAATTACAATGAGCAGTTCTTC. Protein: CASKPGPFNYNEQFF.

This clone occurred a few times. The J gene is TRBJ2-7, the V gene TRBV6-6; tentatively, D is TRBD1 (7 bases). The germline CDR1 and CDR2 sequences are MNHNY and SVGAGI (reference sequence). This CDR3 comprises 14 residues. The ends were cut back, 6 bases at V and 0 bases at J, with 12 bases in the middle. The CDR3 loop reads CASRAGQNSYEQYF. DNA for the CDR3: TGTGCCAGCAGGGCGGGACAGAACTCCTACGAGCAGTACTTC.

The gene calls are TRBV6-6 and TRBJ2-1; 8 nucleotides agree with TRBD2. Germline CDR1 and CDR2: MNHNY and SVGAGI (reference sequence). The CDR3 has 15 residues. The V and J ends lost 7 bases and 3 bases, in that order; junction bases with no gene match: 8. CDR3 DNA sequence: TGTGCCAGCACCCTAAGCGGGAGAGACTACAATGAGCAGTTCTTC. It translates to CASTLSGRDYNEQFF.

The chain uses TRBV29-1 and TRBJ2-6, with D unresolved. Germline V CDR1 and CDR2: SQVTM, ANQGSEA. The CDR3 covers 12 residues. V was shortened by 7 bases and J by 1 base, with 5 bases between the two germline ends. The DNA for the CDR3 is TGCAGCGCTCGATCTGGGGCCAACGTCCTGACTTTC. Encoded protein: CSARSGANVLTF.

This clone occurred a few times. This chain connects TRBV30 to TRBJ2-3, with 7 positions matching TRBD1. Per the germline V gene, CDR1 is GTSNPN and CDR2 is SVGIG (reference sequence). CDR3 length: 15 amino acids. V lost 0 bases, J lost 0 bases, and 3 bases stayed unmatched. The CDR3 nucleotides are TGTGCCTGGAGTGTCGCACAGGGGAGCACAGATACGCAGTATTTT. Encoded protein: CAWSVAQGSTDTQYF.

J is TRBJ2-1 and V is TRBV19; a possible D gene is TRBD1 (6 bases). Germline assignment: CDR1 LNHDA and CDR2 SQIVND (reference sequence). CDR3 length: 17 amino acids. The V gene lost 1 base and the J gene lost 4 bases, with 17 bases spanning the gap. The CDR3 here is CASSIGRQARAYNEQFF. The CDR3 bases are TGTGCCAGTAGTATAGGGAGACAGGCCCGCGCTTACAATGAGCAGTTCTTC.

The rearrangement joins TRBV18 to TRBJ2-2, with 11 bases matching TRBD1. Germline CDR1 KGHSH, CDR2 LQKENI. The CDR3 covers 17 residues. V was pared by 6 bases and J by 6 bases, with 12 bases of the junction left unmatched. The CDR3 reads CASSLPGQGALAGELFF. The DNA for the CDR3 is TGTGCCAGCTCCCTTCCTGGACAGGGGGCGTTGGCCGGGGAGCTGTTTTTT.

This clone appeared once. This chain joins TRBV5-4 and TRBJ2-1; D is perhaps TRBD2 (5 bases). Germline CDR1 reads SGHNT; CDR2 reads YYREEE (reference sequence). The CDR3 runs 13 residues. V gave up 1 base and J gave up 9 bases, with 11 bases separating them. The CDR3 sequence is CASSLSLASEQFF. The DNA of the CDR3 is TGTGCCAGCAGCTTGTCGCTAGCCAGTGAGCAGTTCTTC.

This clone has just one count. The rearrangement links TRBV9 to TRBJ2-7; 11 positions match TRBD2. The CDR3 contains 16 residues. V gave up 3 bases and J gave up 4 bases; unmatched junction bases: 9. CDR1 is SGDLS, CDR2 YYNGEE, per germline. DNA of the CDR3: TGTGCCAGCAGCGAAGAAACTAGCGGGAGTACATACGAGCAGTACTTC. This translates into CASSEETSGSTYEQYF.

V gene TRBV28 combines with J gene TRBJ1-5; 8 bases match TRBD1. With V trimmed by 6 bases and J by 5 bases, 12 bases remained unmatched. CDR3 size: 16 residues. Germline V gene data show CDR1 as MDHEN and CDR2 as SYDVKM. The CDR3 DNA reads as TGTGCCAGCAGCTACCAGCACAGGGGGTCCCATCAGCCCCAGCATTTT. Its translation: CASSYQHRGSHQPQHF.

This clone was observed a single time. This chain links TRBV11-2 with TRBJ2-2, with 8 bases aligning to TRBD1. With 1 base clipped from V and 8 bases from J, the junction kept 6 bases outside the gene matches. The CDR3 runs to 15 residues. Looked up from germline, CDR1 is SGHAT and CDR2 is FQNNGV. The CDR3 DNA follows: TGTGCCAGCAGCTTAGCCGGACAGGGTTTAGGGGAGCTGTTTTTT. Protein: CASSLAGQGLGELFF.

In DNA, the CDR3 is TGTGCCAGCAGCTTAAGTAGCGGGGGGCCCTACGAGCAGTACTTC. Amino acid sequence: CASSLSSGGPYEQYF. The chain combines TRBV7-3 with TRBJ2-7; 10 bases are a match to TRBD2. There are 15 residues in the CDR3. Germline CDR1 and CDR2: SGHTA and FQGTGA. Trimming cost V 1 base and J 2 bases; bases outside gene matches: 2. The full variable domain, its missing parts supplied by reference TRBV7-3 and TRBJ2-7, is GAGVSQTPSNKVTEKGKYVELRCDPISGHTALYWYRQSLGQGPEFLIYFQGTGAADDSGLPNDRFFAVRPEGSVSTLKIQRTERGDSAVYLCASSLSSGGPYEQYFGPGTRLTVT.

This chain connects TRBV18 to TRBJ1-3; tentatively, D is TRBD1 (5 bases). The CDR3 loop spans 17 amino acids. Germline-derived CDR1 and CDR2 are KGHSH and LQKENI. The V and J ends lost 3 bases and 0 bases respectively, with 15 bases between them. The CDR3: CASSPSETVLSGNTIYF. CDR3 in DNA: TGTGCCAGCTCACCTTCAGAGACAGTTCTCTCTGGAAACACCATATATTTT.

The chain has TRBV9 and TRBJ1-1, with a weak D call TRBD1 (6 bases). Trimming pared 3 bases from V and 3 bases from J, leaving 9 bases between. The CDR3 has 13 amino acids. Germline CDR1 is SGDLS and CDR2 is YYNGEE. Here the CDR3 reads CASSAHRDTEAFF. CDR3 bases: TGTGCCAGCAGCGCGCACAGGGACACTGAAGCTTTCTTT.

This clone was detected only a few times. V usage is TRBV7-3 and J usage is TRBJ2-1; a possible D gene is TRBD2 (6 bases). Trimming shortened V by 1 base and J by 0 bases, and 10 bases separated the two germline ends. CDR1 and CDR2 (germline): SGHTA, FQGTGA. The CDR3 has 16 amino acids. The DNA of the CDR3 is TGTGCCAGCAGCTTAATGGGGGGAGCCTCCTACAATGAGCAGTTCTTC. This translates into CASSLMGGASYNEQFF.

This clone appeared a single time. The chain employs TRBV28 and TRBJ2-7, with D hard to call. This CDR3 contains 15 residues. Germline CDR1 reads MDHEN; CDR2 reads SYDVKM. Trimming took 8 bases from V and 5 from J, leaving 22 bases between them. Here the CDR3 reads CASSNPAVVRHEQYF. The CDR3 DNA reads TGTGCCAGCTCCAACCCCGCTGTAGTTCGCCACGAGCAGTACTTC.

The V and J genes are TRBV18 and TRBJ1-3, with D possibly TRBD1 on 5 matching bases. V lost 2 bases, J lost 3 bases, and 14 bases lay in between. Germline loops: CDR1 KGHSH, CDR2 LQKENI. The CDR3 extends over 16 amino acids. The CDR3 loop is CASSPSQQGVGNTIYF. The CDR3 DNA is TGTGCCAGCTCACCATCCCAGCAGGGTGTTGGAAACACCATATATTTT.

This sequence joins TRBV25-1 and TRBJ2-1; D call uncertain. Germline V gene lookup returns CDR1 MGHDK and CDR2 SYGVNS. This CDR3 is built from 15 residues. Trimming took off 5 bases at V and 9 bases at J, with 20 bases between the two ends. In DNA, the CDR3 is TGTGCCAGCAGTCAACAAATTTCCGGGTTCGGTGAGCAGTTCTTC. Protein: CASSQQISGFGEQFF.

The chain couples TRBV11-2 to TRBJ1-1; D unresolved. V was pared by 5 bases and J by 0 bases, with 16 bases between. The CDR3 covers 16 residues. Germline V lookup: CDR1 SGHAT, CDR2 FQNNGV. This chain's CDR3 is CASSPRTGVMNTEAFF. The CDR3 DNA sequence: TGTGCCAGCAGCCCGCGGACGGGTGTTATGAACACTGAAGCTTTCTTT. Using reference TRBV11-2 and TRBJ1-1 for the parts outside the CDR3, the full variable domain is EAGVAQSPRYKIIEKRQSVAFWCNPISGHATLYWYQQILGQGPKLLIQFQNNGVVDDSQLPKDRFSAERLKGVDSTLKIQPAKLEDSAVYLCASSPRTGVMNTEAFFGQGTRLTVV.

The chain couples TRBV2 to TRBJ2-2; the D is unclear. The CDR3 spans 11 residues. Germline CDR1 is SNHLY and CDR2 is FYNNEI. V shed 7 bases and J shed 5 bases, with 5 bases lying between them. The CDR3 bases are TGTGCCAGCATGGAAACCGGGGAGCTGTTTTTT. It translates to CASMETGELFF.

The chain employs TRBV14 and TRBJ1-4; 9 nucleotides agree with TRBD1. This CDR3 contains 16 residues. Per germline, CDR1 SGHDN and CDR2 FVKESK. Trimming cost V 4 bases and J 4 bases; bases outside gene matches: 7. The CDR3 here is CASSPLGQGINEKLFF. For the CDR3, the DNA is TGTGCCAGCAGCCCCCTAGGACAGGGGATTAATGAAAAACTGTTTTTT. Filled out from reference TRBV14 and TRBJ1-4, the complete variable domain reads EAGVTQFPSHSVIEKGQTVTLRCDPISGHDNLYWYRRVMGKEIKFLLHFVKESKQDESGMPNNRFLAERTGGTYSTLKVQPAELEDSGVYFCASSPLGQGINEKLFFGSGTQLSVL.

CDR3 DNA: TGTGCCAGTAGTATAGCTGGACAGGGGTATGGAAACACCATATATTTT. It codes for CASSIAGQGYGNTIYF. V gene TRBV19 combines with J gene TRBJ1-3; 9 bases map to TRBD1. Germline V gene data show CDR1 as LNHDA and CDR2 as SQIVND (reference sequence). This CDR3 is 16 amino acids long. The V gene end was trimmed by 1 base and the J gene end by 3 bases; junction bases not matched to a gene: 4.

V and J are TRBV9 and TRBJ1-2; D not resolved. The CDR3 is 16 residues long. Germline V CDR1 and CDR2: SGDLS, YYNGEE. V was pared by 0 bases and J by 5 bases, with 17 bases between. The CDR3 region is CASSVVPSRGVYGYTF. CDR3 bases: TGTGCCAGCAGCGTAGTACCTTCCCGCGGAGTTTATGGCTACACCTTC.

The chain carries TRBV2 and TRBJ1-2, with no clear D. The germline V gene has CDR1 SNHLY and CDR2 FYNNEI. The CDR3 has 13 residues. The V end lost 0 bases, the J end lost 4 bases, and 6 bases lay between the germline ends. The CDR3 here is CASSEANSYGYTF. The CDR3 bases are TGTGCCAGCAGTGAAGCCAACAGCTATGGCTACACCTTC.

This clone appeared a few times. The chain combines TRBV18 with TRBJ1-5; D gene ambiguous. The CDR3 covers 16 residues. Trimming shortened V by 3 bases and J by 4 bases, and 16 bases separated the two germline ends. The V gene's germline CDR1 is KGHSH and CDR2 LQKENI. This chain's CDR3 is CASSPPRWGGNQPQHF. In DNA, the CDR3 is TGTGCCAGCTCACCCCCTCGCTGGGGTGGAAATCAGCCCCAGCATTTT.